This T cell receptor (beta chain) was obtained from a study of blood T cell repertoires in COVID-19. Turning to the study itself: Collection of acute and convalescent COVID-19 samples took place in the United States, Italy and Spain. Sources were T cells, B-cell-depleted T cells, or PBMCs; the material itself was cDNA or gDNA.

The germline CDR1 and CDR2 sequences are SGHRS and YFSETQ. This CDR3 contains 16 residues. Trimming cost V 4 bases and J 7 bases, with 23 bases left between them. This clone was seen a few times. Per the authors' pipeline: The assay estimated nucleated cells by amplifying reference gene primers. The repertoire was sequenced with immunoSEQ multiplex PCR; TCRdb's copy has only in-frame clones and lacks some. The DNA was the basis for D and trimming; V, J and clone size are from that table. The sample consists of approximately 200,000 clones, approximately 85% of them appearing once. The sequencing sample was made of peripheral blood. This TCR derives from a man aged 40-49 years with acute or convalescent COVID-19. The rearrangement links TRBV5-1 to TRBJ2-5; D might be TRBD1 (6 bases). The CDR3 here is CASSLSGGGQQGTQYF. The CDR3 region has the DNA TGCGCCAGCAGCCTAAGTGGGGGCGGTCAGCAGGGGACCCAGTACTTC.